One sample yielded the 9 T cell receptor beta chains listed below, sequenced in a study of T cell changes during pregnancy in multiple sclerosis. This table comes from immunoSEQ multiplex PCR, and its TCRdb copy is limited to in-frame clones, with some not included. The profile shows approximately 88,000 clones, 94% of them singletons. The sample was peripheral blood, taken in the third trimester of pregnancy. All receptors come from a female donor with multiple sclerosis, enrolled in a pregnancy study.

The rearrangement joins TRBV4-1 to TRBJ1-1; possibly TRBD1 for D (5 bases). CDR1 MGHRA and CDR2 YSYEKL come from the germline V gene. This CDR3 has 12 amino acids. Between the trimmed V and J ends, which lost 0 bases and 10 bases, there was a span of 9 bases. In nucleotides, the CDR3 is TGCGCCAGCAGCCAAGAGCAGGGAAGAGCTTTCTTT. Residues: CASSQEQGRAFF.

The chain joins TRBV28 to TRBJ1-1, with 10 positions matching TRBD1. With V trimmed by 6 bases and J by 0 bases, 7 bases remained unmatched. This CDR3 has 16 amino acids. Germline V CDR1 and CDR2: MDHEN, SYDVKM. CDR3 sequence: CASRVGQGILNTEAFF. For the CDR3, the DNA is TGTGCCAGCAGAGTGGGACAGGGGATATTGAACACTGAAGCTTTCTTT.

The V call is TRBV5-1, the J call TRBJ2-5, with 8 bases aligning to TRBD1. Germline V gives CDR1 SGHRS, CDR2 YFSETQ. Trimming removed 6 bases from V and 4 bases from J; junction bases left unmatched: 8. This CDR3 has 14 residues. For the CDR3, the DNA is TGCGCCAGCAATCCAGGACAGGGTGGAGAGACCCAGTACTTC. Translated, it gives CASNPGQGGETQYF. Together with reference TRBV5-1 and TRBJ2-5, the CDR3 gives the full variable domain: KAGVTQTPRYLIKTRGQQVTLSCSPISGHRSVSWYQQTPGQGLQFLFEYFSETQRNKGNFPGRFSGRQFSNSRSEMNVSTLELGDSALYLCASNPGQGGETQYFGPGTRLLVL.

The chain combines TRBV5-1 with TRBJ2-2; D perhaps matches TRBD1 (6 bases). V was clipped by 3 bases and J by 6 bases, with 15 bases between them. In germline, CDR1 is SGHRS, CDR2 YFSETQ. The CDR3 length is 15 residues. In DNA form, the CDR3 reads TGCGCCAGCAGCTCTGGGGGCCTAGGGGCCGGGGAGCTGTTTTTT. Amino acids: CASSSGGLGAGELFF.

The V and J genes are TRBV19 and TRBJ2-1; 7 bases agree with TRBD2. The CDR3 is 15 amino acids. The ends lost 7 bases at V and 8 bases at J; junction bases unmatched: 14. Germline loops: CDR1 LNHDA, CDR2 SQIVND (reference sequence). CDR3: CASTTPGGRAHEQFF. In DNA, the CDR3 is TGTGCCAGTACTACTCCTGGGGGGAGGGCGCATGAGCAGTTCTTC.

This rearrangement joins TRBV6-5 to TRBJ1-5; D is unresolved. Germline V gene lookup returns CDR1 MNHEY and CDR2 SVGAGI. This CDR3 has 12 amino acids. Trimming removed 6 bases from V and 6 bases from J, with 9 bases in between. The CDR3 region is CASREGTQPQHF. The CDR3 DNA reads TGTGCCAGCAGGGAGGGAACTCAGCCCCAGCATTTT.

The V and J genes are TRBV5-1 and TRBJ1-1, with a weak D call TRBD1 (6 bases). CDR1 is SGHRS, CDR2 YFSETQ, per germline. This CDR3 contains 14 residues. V gave up 4 bases and J gave up 5 bases, with 15 bases separating them. The CDR3: CASSRVIQGTEAFF. The CDR3 DNA reads as TGCGCCAGCAGCCGGGTTATACAGGGAACTGAAGCTTTCTTT.

V usage is TRBV7-9 and J usage is TRBJ2-5; maybe TRBD1 (5 bases). V lost 3 bases and J lost 7, with 12 bases in between. Germline V gene lookup returns CDR1 SEHNR and CDR2 FQNEAQ (reference sequence). There are 13 residues in the CDR3. CDR3 coding DNA: TGTGCCAGCAGCTTTGACAGAACGGGGACCCAGTACTTC. Translated: CASSFDRTGTQYF.

This clone was observed a few times. This chain uses TRBV28 with TRBJ1-3; D is possibly TRBD1 (6 bases). The CDR3 contains 12 residues. The germline gives CDR1 MDHEN, CDR2 SYDVKM. Trimming took off 2 bases at V and 9 bases at J, with 8 bases between the two ends. Here the CDR3 reads CASSLDRSTIYF. DNA for the CDR3: TGTGCCAGCAGTTTAGACAGGAGCACCATATATTTT.